Listed below are T cell receptor beta chains from one sample, sequenced in a study of control samples from healthy donors and cancer patients. The data were produced by immunoSEQ multiplex PCR, yet TCRdb's version contains in-frame clones alone and is incomplete. This table holds about 170,000 clones, 85% to 95% found once. Sequencing was performed on blood. All receptors come from a woman aged 18-35 years in good health. Each CDR3 is given with its conserved first and last residue. The D gene is left open where the match is weak. Clone size, where shown, is once, few, many, or a class for clones that have expanded.

NA TRBJ2-7 TRBV7-2 NA CASSRDHYEQYF TGTGCCAGCAGCCGGGACCACTACGAGCAGTACTTC
TRBD1 TRBJ2-3 TRBV18 NA CASSPSRDRTDTQYF TGTGCCAGCTCACCAAGCCGGGACAGAACAGATACGCAGTATTTT
TRBD1 TRBJ2-5 TRBV20-1 NA CSARTGSIQYF TGCAGTGCCAGGACAGGAAGTATCCAGTACTTC
TRBD2 TRBJ2-7 TRBV3-1/TRBV3-2 NA CASSQRTRWAYEQYF TGTGCCAGCAGCCAAAGGACTAGGTGGGCCTACGAGCAGTACTTC
NA TRBJ1-2 TRBV5-1 NA CASSSSTGSRGGYTF TGCGCCAGCAGCTCCTCGACAGGCTCACGGGGTGGCTACACCTTC
TRBD1 TRBJ1-6 TRBV5-1 NA CASRDSNSPLHF TGCGCCAGCCGGGACAGCAATTCACCCCTCCACTTT
TRBD1 TRBJ2-3 TRBV19 NA CASSSRTGLLSTDTQYF TGTGCCAGTAGTTCGCGGACAGGACTTCTTAGCACAGATACGCAGTATTTT
NA TRBJ1-5 TRBV20-1 NA CSASRGVGQPQHF TGCAGTGCTAGTAGAGGGGTAGGGCAGCCCCAGCATTTT
NA TRBJ2-1 TRBV2 NA CASSETRQYNEQFF TGTGCCAGCAGTGAAACTCGGCAGTACAATGAGCAGTTCTTC
NA TRBJ1-5 TRBV7-8 NA CASSVSSGPFTGQPQHF TGTGCCAGCAGCGTCAGTTCGGGACCCTTTACGGGGCAGCCCCAGCATTTT
NA TRBJ2-7 TRBV21-1 once CASTKGAQRSSYEQYF TGTGCCAGCACCAAAGGGGCACAGCGGAGCTCCTACGAGCAGTACTTC
NA TRBJ2-3 TRBV4-2 NA CASSQDSGVSDTQYF TGTGCCAGCAGCCAAGATTCCGGGGTATCGGATACGCAGTATTTT
NA TRBJ1-6 TRBV15 NA CATSRESAGINSPLHF TGTGCCACCAGCAGAGAGTCGGCGGGGATCAATTCACCCCTCCACTTT
TRBD1 TRBJ1-2 TRBV9 NA CASSSRGGTATSVYGYTF TGTGCCAGCAGCTCCCGAGGGGGGACAGCAACCAGTGTCTATGGCTACACCTTC
NA TRBJ2-3 TRBV6-1 NA CASSEDPGTDTQYF TGTGCCAGCAGTGAAGACCCCGGAACAGATACGCAGTATTTT
TRBD1 TRBJ1-1 TRBV13 once CASSLTGGQETEAFF TGTGCCAGCAGCTTAACAGGGGGTCAGGAAACTGAAGCTTTCTTT
NA TRBJ1-3 TRBV6-5 NA CASSWDSGNTIYF TGTGCCAGCAGCTGGGACTCTGGAAACACCATATATTTT
TRBD1 TRBJ2-6 TRBV10-2 once CASSVPGQGPPGANVLTF TGCGCCAGCAGTGTTCCGGGACAGGGTCCGCCTGGGGCCAACGTCCTGACTTTC
NA TRBJ2-7 TRBV2 once CANTPGGGESYEQYF TGTGCCAACACACCAGGGGGAGGAGAGTCCTACGAGCAGTACTTC
NA TRBJ2-7 TRBV19 NA CASATGQGPYEQYF TGTGCCAGTGCCACAGGGCAGGGGCCCTACGAGCAGTACTTC
NA TRBJ1-2 TRBV12-3/TRBV12-4 NA CASSTSSGTTVF TGTGCCAGCAGTACCTCCTCCGGGACAACAGTCTTC
NA TRBJ1-5 TRBV18 NA CATVLREGQPQHF TGTGCCACCGTTCTCAGGGAGGGTCAGCCCCAGCATTTT
TRBD1 TRBJ2-7 TRBV11-3 NA CASSPRTGRSYEQYF TGTGCCAGCAGCCCAAGGACAGGGCGATCCTACGAGCAGTACTTC
TRBD2 TRBJ2-1 TRBV7-2 NA CASSSSGLSSYNEQFF TGTGCCAGCAGCTCTAGCGGTCTTAGCTCCTACAATGAGCAGTTCTTC
NA TRBJ1-3 TRBV3-1/TRBV3-2 few CASSQPQGNTIYF TGTGCCAGCAGCCAACCACAGGGAAACACCATATATTTT
NA TRBJ2-5 TRBV6-2/TRBV6-3 NA CASSPRTVTAQETQYF TGTGCCAGCAGTCCGCGGACAGTAACGGCCCAAGAGACCCAGTACTTC
TRBD2 TRBJ2-1 TRBV29-1 NA CSVASTSGNEQFF TGCAGCGTTGCATCCACTAGCGGCAATGAGCAGTTCTTC
TRBD1 TRBJ2-3 TRBV7-9 NA CASSFSRDRGDTQYF TGTGCCAGCAGCTTCTCGCGGGACAGGGGGGATACGCAGTATTTT
NA TRBJ2-5 TRBV28 NA CASKGRSWETQYF TGTGCCAGCAAAGGCAGGAGTTGGGAGACCCAGTACTTC
NA TRBJ2-6 TRBV28 NA CATLSSLPGTRWVGANVLTF TGTGCCACGCTGTCATCGCTGCCCGGGACACGCTGGGTTGGGGCCAACGTCCTGACTTTC
NA TRBJ2-5 TRBV12-3/TRBV12-4 NA CASSFVTQETQYF TGTGCCAGCAGTTTTGTCACACAAGAGACCCAGTACTTC
NA TRBJ1-1 TRBV6-5 NA CASSSPRDPTEAFF TGTGCCAGCAGTTCCCCGAGAGACCCTACTGAAGCTTTCTTT
NA TRBJ2-2 TRBV7-2 NA CASSFAGTNTGELFF TGTGCCAGCAGCTTTGCGGGGACGAACACCGGGGAGCTGTTTTTT
NA TRBJ1-2 TRBV11-3 NA CASSPDTDYGYTF TGTGCCAGCAGCCCGGACACCGACTATGGCTACACCTTC
NA TRBJ2-7 TRBV6-2/TRBV6-3 NA CASSFGRNYEQYF TGTGCCAGCAGCTTCGGACGGAACTACGAGCAGTACTTC
NA TRBJ2-1 TRBV11-3 NA CASSLAGYNEQFF TGTGCCAGCAGCTTAGCAGGGTACAATGAGCAGTTCTTC
TRBD2 TRBJ2-1 TRBV4-2 NA CASSQGGGSYNEQFF TGTGCCAGCAGCCAGGGCGGGGGGAGTTACAATGAGCAGTTCTTC
NA TRBJ2-5 TRBV3-1/TRBV3-2 NA CASSPYVGGWETQYF TGTGCCAGCAGCCCCTACGTGGGGGGTTGGGAGACCCAGTACTTC
NA TRBJ1-2 TRBV15 NA CATSREGQGFSGYTF TGTGCCACCAGCAGAGAAGGGCAGGGTTTCTCTGGCTACACCTTC
NA TRBJ2-1 TRBV19 NA CASSGGFYNEQFF TGTGCCAGTAGTGGGGGGTTCTACAATGAGCAGTTCTTC
NA TRBJ2-7 TRBV7-8 NA CASSSRAVEGPSSYEQYF TGTGCCAGCAGCTCCCGGGCCGTTGAGGGCCCAAGCTCCTACGAGCAGTACTTC
NA TRBJ1-4 TRBV6-5 NA CASSRTRRNEKLFF TGTGCCAGCAGCCGGACCCGGAGGAATGAAAAACTGTTTTTT
NA TRBJ2-3 TRBV9 NA CASSAGGGPPQDTQYF TGTGCCAGCAGCGCTGGAGGGGGCCCCCCACAGGATACGCAGTATTTT
TRBD1 TRBJ1-2 TRBV5-1 NA CASSPGQINYGYTF TGCGCCAGCAGCCCGGGACAGATTAACTATGGCTACACCTTC
NA TRBJ1-2 TRBV21-1 NA CASSLRDSCGYTF TGTGCCAGCAGCCTCCGGGACTCTTGCGGCTACACCTTC
NA TRBJ1-3 TRBV6-6 NA CASQGFSGNTIYF TGTGCCAGCCAAGGATTCTCTGGAAACACCATATATTTT
TRBD1 TRBJ1-6 TRBV5-1 once CASSFRDRGSPLHF TGCGCCAGCAGCTTCCGGGACAGGGGTTCACCCCTCCACTTT
TRBD2 TRBJ2-1 TRBV10-3 once CAISGLAGVNEQFF TGTGCCATCAGTGGACTAGCGGGAGTCAATGAGCAGTTCTTC
NA TRBJ1-2 TRBV2 NA CASSVEGNYGYTF TGTGCCAGCAGTGTAGAAGGGAACTATGGCTACACCTTC
TRBD2 TRBJ2-1 TRBV20-1 NA CSASVFSGSAYNEQFF TGCAGTGCTAGTGTCTTTAGCGGGAGCGCGTACAATGAGCAGTTCTTC
NA TRBJ1-1 TRBV10-3 once CAISESRGNTEAFF TGTGCCATCAGTGAGTCGAGGGGGAACACTGAAGCTTTCTTT
NA TRBJ2-5 TRBV5-1 NA CASSLGLAETQYF TGCGCCAGCAGCTTGGGCCTAGCGGAGACCCAGTACTTC
NA TRBJ1-1 TRBV10-3 NA CAISEDRNTEAFF TGTGCCATCAGTGAGGACAGAAACACTGAAGCTTTCTTT
NA TRBJ2-1 TRBV10-3 NA CAISDKTGGRFF TGTGCCATCAGTGATAAGACAGGCGGGAGGTTCTTC
NA TRBJ2-6 TRBV18 NA CASSPGQATGANVLTF TGTGCCAGCTCACCAGGGCAAGCTACCGGGGCCAACGTCCTGACTTTC
NA TRBJ2-2 TRBV21-1 NA CASSKNSANTGELFF TGTGCCAGCAGCAAAAACTCCGCGAACACCGGGGAGCTGTTTTTT
NA TRBJ2-1 TRBV18 NA CASSRRVMGLGSNEQFF TGTGCCAGCTCACGACGGGTCATGGGGCTGGGGTCCAATGAGCAGTTCTTC
NA TRBJ1-6 TRBV7-8 NA CASSLEARGNSPLHF TGTGCCAGCAGCTTAGAGGCCAGGGGTAATTCACCCCTCCACTTT
NA TRBJ1-2 TRBV19 once CASRSYRAYGYTF TGTGCCAGTAGGAGCTACAGGGCCTATGGCTACACCTTC